This T cell receptor (beta chain) stems from a study of blood T cell repertoires in COVID-19. The CDR3 runs to 13 residues. V lost 2 bases to trimming and J lost 10 bases; unmatched junction nucleotides: 6. Germline lookup yields CDR1 GTSNPN and CDR2 SVGIG (reference sequence). This clone appeared a few times. Per the authors' pipeline: Reference gene primers were amplified, and this amplification served to estimate nucleated cell counts. Sequencing used immunoSEQ multiplex PCR; TCRdb keeps in-frame clones, though not all of them. That table furnishes V, J and clone size, whereas the DNA furnished D and trimming. Of 250,000 to 350,000 clones in the sample, around 87% are singletons; the top ten hold roughly 1.5%.

The receptor comes from a woman under 30 with acute COVID-19. The specimen was PBMCs or T cells enriched from blood (not recorded which). The rearrangement uses TRBV30 and TRBJ2-4; 9 bases are a match to TRBD2. The CDR3 DNA follows: TGTGCCTGGAGTCCCCGACTAGCGGAGATTCAGTACTTC. Residues: CAWSPRLAEIQYF.